This entry lists 3 T cell receptor beta chains sequenced from one sample in a study of human thymus T cells. Sequencing was performed with immunoSEQ multiplex PCR; in TCRdb, only in-frame clones are kept and a portion is missing. The profile shows about 78,000 clones, approximately 97% of them singletons. Corrective cardiac operations yielded the resected thymus tissue. The specimen sequenced was thymus tissue. All receptors come from a boy less than two years old with a congenital heart defect but otherwise immunologically healthy.

V is TRBV5-1 and J is TRBJ1-3, with D uncertain. V gave up 3 bases and J gave up 4 bases, with 11 bases separating them. CDR1 is SGHRS, CDR2 YFSETQ, per germline. The CDR3 runs 14 residues. The CDR3 reads CASSSAGGGNTIYF. CDR3 DNA: TGCGCCAGCAGCTCCGCAGGCGGGGGAAACACCATATATTTT.

The J gene is TRBJ1-2, the V gene TRBV5-1; 10 nucleotides line up with TRBD1. Germline lookup yields CDR1 SGHRS and CDR2 YFSETQ. The trim removed 1 base at V and 0 bases at J, leaving 3 bases unmatched. The CDR3 is made up of 16 amino acids. The CDR3, as DNA: TGCGCCAGCAGCTTGCAGACAGGGGGCCCTAACTATGGCTACACCTTC. It is translated as CASSLQTGGPNYGYTF.

The V and J genes are TRBV11-2 and TRBJ1-5; D is unresolved. The V gene lost 5 bases and the J gene lost 4 bases, with 6 bases spanning the gap. CDR3 length: 12 amino acids. Germline CDR1 SGHAT, CDR2 FQNNGV. The CDR3 here is CASSPLNQPQHF. The DNA for the CDR3 is TGTGCCAGCAGCCCTCTAAATCAGCCCCAGCATTTT.